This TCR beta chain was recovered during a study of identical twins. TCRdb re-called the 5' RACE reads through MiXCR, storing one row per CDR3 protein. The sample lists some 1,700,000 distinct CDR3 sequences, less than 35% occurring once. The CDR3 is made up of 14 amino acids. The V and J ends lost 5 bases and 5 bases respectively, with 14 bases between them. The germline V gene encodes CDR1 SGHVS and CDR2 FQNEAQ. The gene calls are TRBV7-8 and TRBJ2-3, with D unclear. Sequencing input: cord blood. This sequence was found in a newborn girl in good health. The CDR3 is CASSPTTMGDTQYF. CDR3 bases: TGTGCCAGCAGCCCAACTACGATGGGAGATACGCAGTATTTT.